This T cell receptor beta chain was documented in a study of human T cells and chemical hapten exposure. This clonotype was counted many times. What it binds is not known. This CDR3 contains 16 residues. V was pared by 5 bases and J by 1 base, with 5 bases of the junction left unmatched. CDR1 is SGHTA and CDR2 is FQGNSA in the germline V gene. Study-wide results and limits: No change in TCRs above 1 in 1000 frequency was produced by DPC sensitization.

For the library, individual cDNA molecules each received unique molecular identifiers. A single record per CDR3 protein comes from TCRdb applying MiXCR to the RACE reads. The data hold under 50,000 distinct CDR3 sequences, with 3.5% to 4% observed a single time. As for time point: healthy volunteer bleed at 6 weeks. The total RNA was obtained from whole blood that was not fractionated. The rearrangement joins TRBV7-2 to TRBJ2-1; 10 bases align to TRBD2. The origin of this receptor is a human donor in good health. Some clones in this sample may be carry-over from other donors' samples. What was sequenced was whole blood. The CDR3 DNA reads TGTGCCAGCAGCGTCTCTAGCGGGAGTTCCTACAATGAGCAGTTCTTC. It is translated as CASSVSSGSSYNEQFF.